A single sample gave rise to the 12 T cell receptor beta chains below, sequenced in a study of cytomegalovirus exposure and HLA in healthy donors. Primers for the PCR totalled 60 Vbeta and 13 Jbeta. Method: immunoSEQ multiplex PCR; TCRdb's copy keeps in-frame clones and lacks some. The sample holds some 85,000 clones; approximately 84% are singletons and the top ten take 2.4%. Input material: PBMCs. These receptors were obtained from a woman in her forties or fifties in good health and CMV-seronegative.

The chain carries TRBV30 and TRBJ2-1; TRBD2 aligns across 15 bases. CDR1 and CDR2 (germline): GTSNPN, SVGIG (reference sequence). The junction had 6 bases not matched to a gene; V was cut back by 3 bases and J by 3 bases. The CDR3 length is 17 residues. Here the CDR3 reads CAWRRTSGGGVYNEQFF. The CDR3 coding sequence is TGTGCCTGGAGAAGGACTAGCGGGGGGGGCGTCTACAATGAGCAGTTCTTC.

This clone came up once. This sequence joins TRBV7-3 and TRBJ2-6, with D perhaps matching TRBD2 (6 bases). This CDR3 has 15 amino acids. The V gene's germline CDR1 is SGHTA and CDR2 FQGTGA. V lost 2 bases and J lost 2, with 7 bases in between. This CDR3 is CASSLGLPGANVLTF. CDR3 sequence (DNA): TGTGCCAGCAGCTTAGGACTACCTGGGGCCAACGTCCTGACTTTC.

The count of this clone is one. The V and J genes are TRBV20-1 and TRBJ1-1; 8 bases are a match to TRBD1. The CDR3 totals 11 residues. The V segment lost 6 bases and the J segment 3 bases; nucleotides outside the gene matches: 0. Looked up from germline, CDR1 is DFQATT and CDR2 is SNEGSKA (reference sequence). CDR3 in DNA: TGCAGTGCGACAGGGGACACTGAAGCTTTCTTT. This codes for CSATGDTEAFF.

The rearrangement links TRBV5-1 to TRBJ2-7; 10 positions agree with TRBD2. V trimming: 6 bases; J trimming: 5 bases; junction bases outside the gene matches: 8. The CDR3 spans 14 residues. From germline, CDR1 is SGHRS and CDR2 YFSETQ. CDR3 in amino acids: CASTSGLAGDEQYF. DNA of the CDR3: TGCGCCAGCACCTCAGGGCTAGCGGGAGACGAGCAGTACTTC.

This CDR3 reads CAWSVKDVGGGNNGYTF. The CDR3 DNA follows: TGTGCCTGGAGTGTCAAGGATGTGGGAGGGGGAAATAATGGCTACACCTTC. V and J are TRBV30 and TRBJ1-2, with D maybe TRBD1 (6 bases). CDR3 size: 17 residues. Germline CDR1 GTSNPN, CDR2 SVGIG (reference sequence). The ends were cut back, 0 bases at V and 6 bases at J, with 23 bases in the middle.

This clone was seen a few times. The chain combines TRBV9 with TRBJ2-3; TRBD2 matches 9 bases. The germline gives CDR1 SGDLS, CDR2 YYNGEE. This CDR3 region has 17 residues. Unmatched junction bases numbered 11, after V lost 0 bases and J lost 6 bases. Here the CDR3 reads CASSVEASGGRWDTQYF. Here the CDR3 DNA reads TGTGCCAGCAGCGTAGAGGCCAGCGGGGGGCGTTGGGATACGCAGTATTTT.

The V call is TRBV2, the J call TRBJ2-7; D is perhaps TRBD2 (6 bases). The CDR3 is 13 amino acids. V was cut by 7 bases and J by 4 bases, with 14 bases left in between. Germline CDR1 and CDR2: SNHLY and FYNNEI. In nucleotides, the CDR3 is TGTGCCAGCATCCGCGGGGATGGGTACGAGCAGTACGTC. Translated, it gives CASIRGDGYEQYV.

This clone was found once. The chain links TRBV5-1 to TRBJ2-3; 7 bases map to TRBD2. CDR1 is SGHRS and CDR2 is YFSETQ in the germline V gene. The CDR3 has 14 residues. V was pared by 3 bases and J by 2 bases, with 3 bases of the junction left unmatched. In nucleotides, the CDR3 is TGCGCCAGCAGCTCTAGCGGTTACACAGATACGCAGTATTTT. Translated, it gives CASSSSGYTDTQYF.

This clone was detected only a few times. The CDR3 coding sequence is TGCGCCAGCAGCCCACGGTGGGAGACCGGGGAGCTGTTTTTT. This codes for CASSPRWETGELFF. The genes are TRBV4-1 and TRBJ2-2, with a weak D call TRBD2 (5 bases). V lost 4 bases and J 5 bases, leaving 11 bases between the germline ends. From germline, CDR1 is MGHRA and CDR2 YSYEKL. The CDR3 sequence is 14 residues long.

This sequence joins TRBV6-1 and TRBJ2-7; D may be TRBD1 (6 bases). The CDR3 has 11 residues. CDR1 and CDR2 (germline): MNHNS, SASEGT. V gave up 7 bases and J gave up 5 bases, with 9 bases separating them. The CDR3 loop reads CASTTGNEQYV. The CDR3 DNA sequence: TGTGCCAGCACCACAGGGAACGAGCAGTACGTC.

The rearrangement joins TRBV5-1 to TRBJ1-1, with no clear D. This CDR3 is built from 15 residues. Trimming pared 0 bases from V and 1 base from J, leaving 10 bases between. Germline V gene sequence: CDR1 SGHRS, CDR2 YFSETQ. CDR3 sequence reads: CASSLAGSGNTEAFF. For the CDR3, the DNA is TGCGCCAGCAGCTTGGCCGGGTCGGGGAACACTGAAGCTTTCTTT.

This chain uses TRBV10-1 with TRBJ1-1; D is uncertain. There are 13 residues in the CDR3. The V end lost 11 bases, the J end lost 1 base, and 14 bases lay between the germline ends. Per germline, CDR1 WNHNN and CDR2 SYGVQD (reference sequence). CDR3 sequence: CASRVATNTEAFF. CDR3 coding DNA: TGCGCCTCGAGGGTAGCCACGAACACTGAAGCTTTCTTT.